This T cell receptor (beta chain) was retrieved from a study of identical twins. General study points: Abundant beta clonotypes from cord blood had fewer insertions, unlike memory repertoires, which showed none. The presence of invariant MAIT and iNKT cells could partly confound analyses of zero-insertion sequences. Findings came from cross-sectional statistics, without long-term follow-up of donors.

This clonotype was counted only a few times. Its antigen is still unknown. Everyone who donated was a healthy Caucasian. The CDR3 is made up of 12 amino acids. CDR1 is MGHDK and CDR2 is SYGVNS in the germline V gene. Trimming took 3 bases from V and 10 from J, leaving 7 bases between them. MiXCR, run by TCRdb on the 5' RACE reads, gives a single entry per CDR3 protein. The sample carries 1.5 million or so distinct CDR3 sequences, roughly a third recorded once. The sequenced sample was cord blood. This sequence originates from a newborn girl in good health. The J gene is TRBJ1-6, the V gene TRBV25-1; no reliable D call. CDR3 bases: TGTGCCAGCAGTGATCATCAGTCACCCCTCCACTTT. It encodes CASSDHQSPLHF.